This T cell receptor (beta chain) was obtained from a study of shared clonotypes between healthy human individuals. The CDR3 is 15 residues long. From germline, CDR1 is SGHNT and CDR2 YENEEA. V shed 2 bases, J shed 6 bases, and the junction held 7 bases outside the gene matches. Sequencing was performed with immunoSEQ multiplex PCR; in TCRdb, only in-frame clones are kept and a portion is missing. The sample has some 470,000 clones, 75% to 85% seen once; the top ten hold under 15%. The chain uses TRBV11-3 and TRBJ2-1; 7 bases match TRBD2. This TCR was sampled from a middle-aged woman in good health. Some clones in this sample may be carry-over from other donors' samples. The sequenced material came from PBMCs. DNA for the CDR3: TGTGCCAGCAGCTTACGCGGGAGTGGCGGCAATGAGCAGTTCTTC. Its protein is CASSLRGSGGNEQFF. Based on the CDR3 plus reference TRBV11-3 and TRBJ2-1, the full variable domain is EAGVVQSPRYKIIEKKQPVAFWCNPISGHNTLYWYLQNLGQGPELLIRYENEEAVDDSQLPKDRFSAERLKGVDSTLKIQPAELGDSAVYLCASSLRGSGGNEQFFGPGTRLTVL.